Below are 7 T cell receptor beta chains sequenced from a single sample in a study of shared clonotypes between healthy human individuals (TCRdb year 2020). The library was produced with the immunoSEQ multiplex PCR assay. TCRdb carries this immuneACCESS record with in-frame sequences only. Its versions omit some clonotypes, under half of them owing to an unresolved V gene in the studies checked, with the rest unexplained. The sample records more than 450,000 clones, 79% of which are singletons. 10% to 15% of the sample belongs to the ten largest clones. The sample was PBMCs. These receptor sequences come from a woman aged 35 to 49 in good health. Some clones in this sample may be carry-over from other donors' samples.

This chain connects TRBV10-2 to TRBJ2-2; possibly TRBD1 or TRBD2 for D (6 bases each). V was clipped by 8 bases and J by 6 bases, with 16 bases between them. There are 14 residues in the CDR3. Germline assignment: CDR1 WSHSY and CDR2 SAAADI. The CDR3 spells CASGATGASGELFF. CDR3 DNA: TGCGCCAGCGGAGCCACGGGGGCGTCCGGGGAGCTGTTTTTT.

This rearrangement joins TRBV11-3 to TRBJ2-1; 14 bases are shared with TRBD2. CDR1 and CDR2 from the germline V gene are SGHNT and YENEEA. V lost 5 bases, J lost 9 bases, and 6 bases stayed unmatched. The CDR3 runs to 15 residues. CDR3 region: CASSKGLAGVVEQFF. The CDR3 DNA reads as TGTGCCAGCAGCAAGGGACTAGCGGGAGTTGTTGAGCAGTTCTTC.

The sample holds a few counts of this clone. A much larger clonotype is one base distant, so this may be a read error. Different DNA sequences within this sample yield the same CDR3. The chain recombines TRBV7-3 with TRBJ2-6; D gene unclear. The CDR3 has 15 residues. Looked up from germline, CDR1 is SGHTA and CDR2 is FQGTGA. V lost 2 bases, J lost 0 bases, and 5 bases lay in between. Written as DNA, the CDR3 is TGTGCCAGCAGCTTAGTGTTCTCTGGGGCCAACGTCCTGACTTTC. Its translation is CASSLVFSGANVLTF.

Turning to this clone: Within the sample, other DNA sequences also encode this same CDR3. The chain couples TRBV13 to TRBJ2-7; TRBD1 or TRBD2 may be the D gene (5 bases each). Trimming removed 4 bases from V and 0 bases from J, with 10 bases in between. Germline CDR1 is PRHDT and CDR2 is FYEKMQ (reference sequence). The CDR3 extends over 14 amino acids. The CDR3 DNA follows: TGTGCCAGCAGCTCCGGGACGCCCTCCTACGAGCAGTACTTC. Amino acids: CASSSGTPSYEQYF.

The chain has TRBV9 and TRBJ1-1; D is undetermined. V dropped 4 bases and J dropped 2 bases, with 6 bases sitting between them. CDR3 length equals 12 residues. Germline CDR1 reads SGDLS; CDR2 reads YYNGEE. CDR3: CASSPSNTEAFF. CDR3 sequence (DNA): TGTGCCAGCAGCCCCAGTAACACTGAAGCTTTCTTT.

The chain employs TRBV10-1 and TRBJ2-7, with 12 bases matching TRBD2. V lost 3 bases and J lost 7; bases outside the gene matches: 4. The germline gives CDR1 WNHNN, CDR2 SYGVQD (reference sequence). CDR3 length equals 14 residues. The CDR3 DNA reads as TGCGCCAGCAGTGACAACCTAGCGGGAGGGGAGCAGTACTTC. Protein: CASSDNLAGGEQYF.

The V and J genes are TRBV5-4 and TRBJ1-4; a possible D gene is TRBD1 (6 bases). This CDR3 spans 13 amino acids. The V gene lost 4 bases and the J gene lost 8 bases, with 12 bases spanning the gap. Germline V gene data show CDR1 as SGHNT and CDR2 as YYREEE (reference sequence). The CDR3 sequence is CASSPGQGEKLFF. DNA of the CDR3: TGTGCCAGCAGCCCCGGGCAGGGGGAAAAACTGTTTTTT. Full variable domain (rest looked up from reference TRBV5-4 and TRBJ1-4): ETGVTQSPTHLIKTRGQQVTLRCSSQSGHNTVSWYQQALGQGPQFIFQYYREEENGRGNFPPRFSGLQFPNYSSELNVNALELDDSALYLCASSPGQGEKLFFGSGTQLSVL.